The clone carrying this TCR beta chain was counted a few times. Its specificity is unknown. The germline CDR1 and CDR2 sequences are MNHNS and SASEGT. V lost 2 bases and J lost 1, with 12 bases in between. The CDR3 extends over 16 amino acids. This sample was taken from a study of T cell repertoires in cytomegalovirus infection. Looking at the study overall: Well-studied HLA-B-restricted CMV epitopes were used in the study alongside recently identified HLA-C-restricted ones.

One entry per CDR3 protein, called by TCRdb with MiXCR from the reads. The sample includes about 890,000 distinct CDR3 sequences, roughly 31% of them seen just once. Whole-study results and caveats: There were carriers of CMV plus the relevant HLA, and cumulative public TCR beta family frequency identified them. HLA-C-restricted CMV-specific TCR beta clonotypes were dominant in the ex vivo response.

V gene TRBV6-1 combines with J gene TRBJ1-5; no reliable D call. Sample: cultured CD8+ T cells from PBMCs, taken from culture after CMV antigen stimulation. This sequence was found in a human donor in good health (CMV status not recorded). Some clones in this sample may be carry-over from other donors' samples. In nucleotides, the CDR3 is TGTGCCAGCAGTGAAAACGTCAAACCAAGCAATCAGCCCCAGCATTTT. This translates into CASSENVKPSNQPQHF.